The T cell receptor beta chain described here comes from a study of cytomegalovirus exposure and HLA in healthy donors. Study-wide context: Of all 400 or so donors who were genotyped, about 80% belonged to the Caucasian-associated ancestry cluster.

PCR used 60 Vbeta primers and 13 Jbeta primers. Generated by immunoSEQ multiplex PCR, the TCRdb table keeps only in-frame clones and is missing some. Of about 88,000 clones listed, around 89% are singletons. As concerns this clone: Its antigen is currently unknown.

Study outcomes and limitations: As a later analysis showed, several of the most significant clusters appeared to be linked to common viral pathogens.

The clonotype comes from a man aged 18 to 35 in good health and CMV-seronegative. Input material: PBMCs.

The CDR3 region is CASLTGGYEQYF. CDR3 DNA: TGTGCCAGCTTAACAGGTGGCTACGAGCAGTACTTC. The V and J genes are TRBV2 and TRBJ2-7; possible D gene TRBD1, 5 bases. This CDR3 contains 12 residues. From germline, CDR1 is SNHLY and CDR2 FYNNEI. V was cut by 8 bases and J by 3 bases, with 11 bases left in between.